One sample yielded the 11 T cell receptor beta chains listed below, sequenced in a study of T cells in Graves' hyperthyroidism and ophthalmopathy. Amplified TCR beta CDR3 regions came from RNA transcripts. A first-round RT-PCR of the TCR CDR3 used the HTBI primer set. In TCRdb, the multiplex PCR reads were re-called with MiXCR into one record per CDR3 protein. The top ten hold roughly 10% of the sample, which has under 800,000 distinct CDR3 sequences, 11% to 15% seen once. The sample taken for sequencing was blood. These receptors originate from a woman aged 18-29 years with Graves' hyperthyroidism.

V is TRBV6-1 and J is TRBJ2-3; unclear D gene. Germline lookup yields CDR1 MNHNS and CDR2 SASEGT. Trimming shortened V by 7 bases and J by 2 bases, and 4 bases separated the two germline ends. The CDR3 sequence is 11 residues long. In DNA, the CDR3 is TGTGCCAGCATGACCACAGATACGCAGTATTTT. Translated: CASMTTDTQYF.

This clonotype was found many times. This chain uses TRBV3-1 with TRBJ2-7; 10 positions agree with TRBD1. Germline trimming cut 4 bases from V and 6 bases from J; bases unmatched to any gene: 6. The CDR3 has 14 amino acids. Germline V gene data show CDR1 as LGHDT and CDR2 as YNNKEL (reference sequence). CDR3 in DNA: TGTGCCAGCAGCCCGGGGACAGGGGCTTTCGAGCAGTACTTC. The encoded protein is CASSPGTGAFEQYF.

This clonotype showed up many times. The chain recombines TRBV2 with TRBJ1-5; no clear D. V lost 4 bases, J lost 3 bases, and 4 bases lay in between. The CDR3 sequence is 12 residues long. Germline CDR1 and CDR2: SNHLY and FYNNEI. In DNA form, the CDR3 reads TGTGCCAGCAGTGGGGACAATCAGCCCCAGCATTTT. Translating gives CASSGDNQPQHF.

The rearrangement uses TRBV20-1 and TRBJ2-6; D tentatively reads TRBD1 or TRBD2 (5 bases each). Germline V CDR1 and CDR2: DFQATT, SNEGSKA (reference sequence). CDR3 length: 19 residues. Trimming pared 3 bases from V and 2 bases from J, leaving 23 bases between. The CDR3 DNA sequence: TGCAGTGCTAGTTCCACCGACGGGGCATCGTTTGCTGGGGCCAACGTCCTGACTTTC. It is translated as CSASSTDGASFAGANVLTF.

J is TRBJ2-7 and V is TRBV15; 11 positions match TRBD1. The ends lost 1 base at V and 3 bases at J; junction bases unmatched: 2. Germline CDR1 LNHNV, CDR2 YYDKDF (reference sequence). CDR3 length: 15 amino acids. The CDR3 loop is CATSRGTGGSYEQYF. CDR3 sequence (DNA): TGTGCCACCAGCAGAGGGACAGGGGGCAGCTACGAGCAGTACTTC. Full variable domain (remainder filled in from reference TRBV15 and TRBJ2-7): DAMVIQNPRYQVTQFGKPVTLSCSQTLNHNVMYWYQQKSSQAPKLLFHYYDKDFNNEADTPDNFQSRRPNTSFCFLDIRSPGLGDTAMYLCATSRGTGGSYEQYFGPGTRLTVT.

This clonotype was counted a few times. The rearrangement uses TRBV6-1 and TRBJ2-7; D remains unclear. Germline-derived CDR1 and CDR2 are MNHNS and SASEGT. The CDR3 covers 12 residues. Trimming removed 8 bases at V and 3 bases at J, with 11 bases between. The CDR3, as DNA: TGTGCCAGCCAGTCATCCCTCTACGAGCAGTACTTC. The encoded protein is CASQSSLYEQYF.

The chain employs TRBV6-1 and TRBJ2-5, with TRBD2 as a possible D gene (6 bases). Germline CDR1 MNHNS, CDR2 SASEGT. Trimming cost V 6 bases and J 4 bases, with 21 bases left between them. CDR3 length: 16 residues. Here the CDR3 reads CASRQYPTRAGETQYF. The CDR3 DNA follows: TGTGCCAGCAGACAGTACCCTACTAGAGCGGGAGAGACCCAGTACTTC.

Only a few counts were recorded for this clonotype. The CDR3 sequence is CATSRVRGASNEQFF. CDR3 in DNA: TGTGCCACCAGCAGAGTCCGGGGGGCGTCCAATGAGCAGTTCTTC. The gene calls are TRBV15 and TRBJ2-1, with a tentative D call TRBD2 (7 bases). This CDR3 has 15 residues. The V end was cut by 1 base, the J end by 6 bases, with 13 bases between. Looked up from germline, CDR1 is LNHNV and CDR2 is YYDKDF (reference sequence). Complete variable domain (other parts from reference TRBV15 and TRBJ2-1): DAMVIQNPRYQVTQFGKPVTLSCSQTLNHNVMYWYQQKSSQAPKLLFHYYDKDFNNEADTPDNFQSRRPNTSFCFLDIRSPGLGDTAMYLCATSRVRGASNEQFFGPGTRLTVL.

In this sample, this clonotype turned up many times. The chain links TRBV12-3 or TRBV12-4 to TRBJ2-1; possibly TRBD1 for D (6 bases). The CDR3 is 18 amino acids. V lost 0 bases, J lost 5 bases, and 20 bases lay in between. CDR3 sequence reads: CASSLAREFGTLDNEQFF. CDR3 DNA: TGTGCCAGCAGTTTAGCGCGCGAATTTGGGACATTAGACAATGAGCAGTTCTTC.

The CDR3 sequence: CASSLLGDSGNSYNEQFF. The CDR3 DNA reads TGTGCCAGCAGCTTGTTAGGAGATAGCGGGAACTCCTACAATGAGCAGTTCTTC. The chain employs TRBV5-8 and TRBJ2-1, with 8 bases lining up with TRBD2. Germline lookup yields CDR1 SGHTS and CDR2 YDEGEE. V gave up 1 base and J gave up 0 bases; unmatched junction bases: 9. There are 18 residues in the CDR3. Based on the CDR3 plus reference TRBV5-8 and TRBJ2-1, the full variable domain is EAGVTQSPTHLIKTRGQQATLRCSPISGHTSVYWYQQALGLGLQFLLWYDEGEERNRGNFPPRFSGRQFPNYSSELNVNALELEDSALYLCASSLLGDSGNSYNEQFFGPGTRLTVL.

This clonotype was seen many times. The gene calls are TRBV12-3 or TRBV12-4 and TRBJ2-7; 8 bases agree with TRBD1. CDR3 size: 16 residues. V gave up 2 bases and J gave up 2 bases; unmatched junction bases: 8. CDR3 in DNA: TGTGCCAGCAGTTTATTAGGTGGGACAGGAGCCTACGAGCAGTACTTC. Its translation: CASSLLGGTGAYEQYF.